This T cell receptor beta chain was profiled in a study of tumor and adjacent non-tumor tissue in lung cancer. In the study overall: On average, productive TCRbeta reads reached about 4.17 million per sample.

CDR3 size: 17 residues. The J segment lost 8 bases and the V segment lost 7 bases, leaving 19 bases of the junction unmatched. Germline values: CDR1 MNHNS, CDR2 SASEGT. On this clonotype: Its target is not known.

Regarding the study as a whole: Compared with tumor, normal lung showed significantly lower TCR diversity.

The template was RNA from unsorted bulk tissue. Distant lung tissue was collected more than 3 cm away from the tumor edge. Donors were chemotherapy-naive, newly diagnosed lung cancer surgical patients in China, August–late 2014. The library came from three nested PCR rounds adapted from ARM-PCR protocols. TCRdb itself ran the multiplex PCR reads through MiXCR, one entry per CDR3 protein. Of tens of thousands of distinct CDR3 sequences listed, around 65% are singletons. The J gene is TRBJ2-2, the V gene TRBV6-1, with 7 bases identical to TRBD2. Sequenced material: distant non-tumor lung tissue. This receptor was obtained from a woman in her fifties or sixties with non-small cell lung cancer. DNA of the CDR3: TGTGCCAGCACCCACTTGCCCGGGACTACAAGAACAGGGGAGCTGTTTTTT. Protein product: CASTHLPGTTRTGELFF.